The text below deals with one T cell receptor (beta chain). These data originate in a study of chemoradiotherapy in HPV16-positive cancers. V shed 3 bases, J shed 4 bases, and the junction held 7 bases outside the gene matches. The germline CDR1 and CDR2 sequences are MNHEY and SMNVEV (reference sequence). The CDR3 length is 15 residues. The protocol was immunoSEQ multiplex PCR, while the TCRdb copy is restricted to in-frame clones and leaves out a portion. The data show several thousand clones, roughly four fifths seen once. The genes are TRBV27 and TRBJ2-5; 8 bases map to TRBD2. Sample: tumor tissue, taken from a patient who underwent chemoradiotherapy. The source of this sequence is a human donor with HPV-associated anogenital cancer. The DNA of the CDR3 is TGTGCCAGCAGTTTCGGCGGGGGGAAAGGAGAGACCCAGTACTTC. As protein: CASSFGGGKGETQYF.